These 18 T cell receptor beta chains were sequenced from one sample in a study of T cell repertoires in aging, cancer and after chemotherapy. Rearranged V-D-J TRB sequences were amplified with a mixed TRB-A/B primer pool. TCRdb recomputed calls from the multiplex PCR reads with MiXCR, one row per CDR3 protein. The sample lists approximately 11,000 distinct CDR3 sequences; around 44% were seen once. Amplification of TCR beta used genomic DNA extracted from peripheral blood. Specimen: blood. These receptors came from a human donor in good health.

V usage is TRBV12-3 or TRBV12-4 and J usage is TRBJ2-5; 9 nucleotides match TRBD2. V shed 5 bases and J 5 bases; nucleotides not matched to a gene: 6. This CDR3 has 14 residues. The CDR3: CASSVIAGAETQYF. The DNA for the CDR3 is TGTGCCAGCAGTGTCATAGCGGGGGCTGAGACCCAGTACTTC.

This clonotype was detected a few times. The chain joins TRBV20-1 to TRBJ2-1; D uncertain. The CDR3 has 15 amino acids. Trimming took off 0 bases at V and 9 bases at J, with 18 bases between the two ends. Germline CDR1 reads DFQATT; CDR2 reads SNEGSKA (reference sequence). As DNA, the CDR3 is TGCAGTGCTAGAGATACTCAGGTGGGAAGGACTGAGCAGTTCTTC. This translates into CSARDTQVGRTEQFF.

Turning to this clonotype: A junction end diverges from the germline sequence, so it may reflect a read error. The chain uses TRBV11-2 and TRBJ2-1, with unresolved D. The V gene's germline CDR1 is SGHAT and CDR2 FQNNGV. This CDR3 has 12 amino acids. CDR3: CASSLVSTAWSF. DNA of the CDR3: TGTGCCAGCAGCTTAGTTTCTACGGCCTGGTCCTTC.

The chain joins TRBV10-1 to TRBJ2-3; TRBD2 matches 14 bases. Per germline, CDR1 WNHNN and CDR2 SYGVQD (reference sequence). The CDR3 has 16 residues. Germline trimming cut 2 bases from V and 5 bases from J; bases unmatched to any gene: 3. The CDR3 nucleotides are TGCGCCAGCAGTGAGCCTGGACTAGCGGGGGGAGATACGCAGTATTTT. It is translated as CASSEPGLAGGDTQYF.

This clonotype is labeled as medium-sized (0.01 to 0.1%). V is TRBV6-5 and J is TRBJ1-6; D gene ambiguous. There are 15 residues in the CDR3. Germline V CDR1 and CDR2: MNHEY, SVGAGI. Between the trimmed V and J ends, which lost 2 bases and 3 bases, there was a span of 8 bases. The CDR3 nucleotides are TGTGCCAGCAGTTACGAACAGAGCTATAATTCACCCCTCCACTTT. It is translated as CASSYEQSYNSPLHF.

This clonotype was detected only a few times. The chain is built from TRBV5-5 and TRBJ2-1; 10 bases line up with TRBD2. Germline-derived CDR1 and CDR2 are SGHKS and YYEKEE (reference sequence). Trimming removed 4 bases from V and 7 bases from J; junction bases left unmatched: 14. This CDR3 is 17 amino acids long. CDR3 nucleotides: TGTGCCAGCAGCCCTTCCCGGCAGCGGGGGGGCATGAATGAGCAGTTCTTC. This gives the protein CASSPSRQRGGMNEQFF.

The J gene is TRBJ2-5, the V gene TRBV7-6, with D perhaps matching TRBD1 (6 bases). Trimming cost V 3 bases and J 5 bases, with 13 bases left between them. CDR3 length: 14 amino acids. CDR1 SGHVS and CDR2 FNYEAQ come from the germline V gene. This CDR3 is CASSLTYRVETQYF. As DNA, the CDR3 is TGTGCCAGCAGCTTGACATACAGGGTTGAGACCCAGTACTTC.

V and J are TRBV6-1 and TRBJ1-6; D is uncertain. Trimming removed 8 bases at V and 4 bases at J, with 6 bases between. CDR3 length equals 12 residues. Germline CDR1 reads MNHNS; CDR2 reads SASEGT. The CDR3 protein is CASSAYNSPLHF. For the CDR3, the DNA is TGTGCCAGCTCAGCGTATAATTCACCCCTCCACTTT.

This clonotype was counted between two and nine times. A junction end diverges from the germline sequence, so it may reflect a read error. The CDR3 spells CASSPGQPYRYTF. The DNA for the CDR3 is TGTGCCAGCAGCCCGGGACAGCCCTATCGCTACACCTTC. The rearrangement uses TRBV5-4 and TRBJ1-2; 7 bases agree with TRBD1. CDR1 and CDR2 from the germline V gene are SGHNT and YYREEE (reference sequence). This CDR3 has 13 amino acids.

This clonotype was seen only a few times. This sequence joins TRBV7-9 and TRBJ2-5; TRBD1 agrees at 12 bases. Germline trimming cut 5 bases from V and 6 bases from J; bases unmatched to any gene: 10. The CDR3 runs 16 residues. CDR1 and CDR2 from the germline V gene are SEHNR and FQNEAQ (reference sequence). The CDR3 protein is CASSKLGQGARKTQYF. Here the CDR3 DNA reads TGTGCCAGCAGCAAACTGGGACAGGGGGCGAGGAAGACCCAGTACTTC.

V is TRBV20-1 and J is TRBJ1-1; 7 bases fit TRBD1. CDR3 length: 15 residues. The junction had 8 bases not matched to a gene; V was cut back by 0 bases and J by 4 bases. Germline CDR1 and CDR2: DFQATT and SNEGSKA (reference sequence). The CDR3: CSARDANRGTTEAFF. CDR3 coding DNA: TGCAGTGCTAGAGACGCAAACAGGGGCACCACTGAAGCTTTCTTT.

This clonotype was observed a handful of times. The chain carries TRBV12-3 or TRBV12-4 and TRBJ2-7; 10 nucleotides align to TRBD2. The CDR3 has 14 amino acids. The V gene end was trimmed by 6 bases and the J gene end by 9 bases; junction bases not matched to a gene: 11. CDR3 sequence reads: CASRPTSGSSLQYF. Here the CDR3 DNA reads TGTGCCAGCAGACCGACTAGCGGGTCATCCCTGCAGTACTTC.

This clonotype has just a few counts. This rearrangement joins TRBV19 to TRBJ1-5; D not resolved. The V gene lost 5 bases and the J gene lost 5 bases, with 7 bases spanning the gap. The CDR3 runs to 12 residues. The germline gives CDR1 LNHDA, CDR2 SQIVND (reference sequence). The CDR3 DNA follows: TGTGCCAGTAGTTTGGAGTATCAGCCCCAGCATTTT. This encodes CASSLEYQPQHF.

The V call is TRBV11-2, the J call TRBJ1-3, with a possible D match to TRBD1 (6 bases). The CDR3 consists of 16 residues. Trimming took 1 base from V and 0 from J, leaving 10 bases between them. Germline V CDR1 and CDR2: SGHAT, FQNNGV. The CDR3 protein is CASSLAGARSGNTIYF. The CDR3 coding sequence is TGTGCCAGCAGCTTAGCGGGGGCTCGCTCTGGAAACACCATATATTTT.

This chain connects TRBV20-1 to TRBJ1-1; 7 bases line up with TRBD1. Germline V gene sequence: CDR1 DFQATT, CDR2 SNEGSKA (reference sequence). This CDR3 is 14 amino acids long. J gave up 4 bases and V 6 bases, and 11 bases lay outside the gene matches. The CDR3 loop reads CSAEDRARGTEAFF. CDR3 sequence (DNA): TGCAGTGCGGAAGACAGGGCCCGAGGCACTGAAGCTTTCTTT.

This clonotype was detected a few times. J is TRBJ1-2 and V is TRBV18; D may be TRBD1 (5 bases). Germline CDR1 is KGHSH and CDR2 is LQKENI. CDR3 size: 15 residues. V was cut by 4 bases and J by 2 bases, with 14 bases left in between. CDR3 in DNA: TGTGCCAGCTCACTAGGGACGTTAAGGAACTATGGCTACACCTTC. Its translation is CASSLGTLRNYGYTF.

The V call is TRBV5-6, the J call TRBJ1-1; a weak D match, TRBD1 (5 bases). Germline V gives CDR1 SGHDT, CDR2 YYEEEE. The CDR3 consists of 18 residues. The V and J ends lost 1 base and 0 bases respectively, with 19 bases between them. Written as DNA, the CDR3 is TGTGCCAGCAGCTTGCTGGCTGGGGCCAGCTCAATGAACACTGAAGCTTTCTTT. This encodes CASSLLAGASSMNTEAFF.

The chain recombines TRBV7-6 with TRBJ1-4; TRBD1 matches at 9 bases. The CDR3 consists of 15 residues. Germline V gene sequence: CDR1 SGHVS, CDR2 FNYEAQ. V dropped 5 bases and J dropped 8; count of bases not matched to a gene: 9. This CDR3 is CASSPTGTGLEKLFF. The CDR3 region has the DNA TGTGCCAGCAGCCCCACCGGGACAGGGTTGGAAAAACTGTTTTTT.